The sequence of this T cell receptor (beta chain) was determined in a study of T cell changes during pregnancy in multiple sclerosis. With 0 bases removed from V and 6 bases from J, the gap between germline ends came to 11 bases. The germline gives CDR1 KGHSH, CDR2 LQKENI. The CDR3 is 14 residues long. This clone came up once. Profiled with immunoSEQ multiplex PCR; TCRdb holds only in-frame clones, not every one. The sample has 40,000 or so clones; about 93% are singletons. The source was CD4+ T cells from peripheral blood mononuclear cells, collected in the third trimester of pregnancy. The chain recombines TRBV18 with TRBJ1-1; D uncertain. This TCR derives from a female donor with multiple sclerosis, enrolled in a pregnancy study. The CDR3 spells CASSPPRGLAEAFF. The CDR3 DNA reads TGTGCCAGCTCACCACCGAGAGGGTTAGCTGAAGCTTTCTTT.